This TCR beta chain comes out of a study of shared clonotypes between healthy human individuals. A note on this clone: Its antigen is not known.

CD8 cells regarded as naive lacked CD45RO, were positively chosen for CCR7, and omitted terminally differentiated effector memory CD45RA+ cells. Donors, without exception, were Caucasian adults residing in Nashville, Tennessee. From germline, CDR1 is MNHNS and CDR2 SASEGT. This CDR3 contains 14 residues. With V trimmed by 3 bases and J by 14 bases, 7 bases remained unmatched. In replicate PCRs of sorted subsets, about 200 ng DNA, about 30,000 T cell genomes, was used. The assay was immunoSEQ multiplex PCR, and TCRdb's table has in-frame clones only and misses some. The sample records about 2.1 million clones, roughly 95% being singletons. Study outcomes and limitations: Exclusively blood specimens were collected; tissue repertoires likely differ.

The material sequenced was naive CD8+ T cells from PBMCs. This clonotype was sampled from a man between 18 and 29 years old in good health. Some clones in this sample may be carry-over from other donors' samples. This chain uses TRBV6-1 with TRBJ2-3; 14 nucleotides line up with TRBD2. The CDR3 is CASSDSGLAGVRYF. In DNA, the CDR3 is TGTGCCAGCAGTGACTCGGGACTAGCGGGAGTAAGGTATTTT.